This T cell receptor (beta chain) was identified during a study of Ad26.COV2.S vaccination and SARS-CoV-2 variants. Libraries were prepared by immunoSEQ multiplex PCR; TCRdb keeps only in-frame clonotypes and omits some of them. The sample has some 480,000 clones, around 88% seen once. This CDR3 has 12 amino acids. Germline V gene data show CDR1 as GTSNPN and CDR2 as SVGIG (reference sequence). V was pared by 8 bases and J by 4 bases, with 8 bases of the junction left unmatched. Regarding treatment: some 20 received Ad26.COV2.S at low or high dose, single or two shots; roughly five received placebo; per-sample allocation not given. Sampling was done on day 63 after the first vaccine or placebo injection. The vaccine delivered Wuhan-strain SARS-CoV-2 spike through an Ad26 vector.

The rearrangement links TRBV30 to TRBJ2-7; the match to TRBD2 covers 7 bases. The clonotype originates from a person between 18 and 65 years old who received the Ad26.COV2.S COVID-19 vaccine or a placebo. This specimen consisted of peripheral blood, obtained in a trial of Ad26.COV2.S vaccine versus placebo. CDR3 nucleotide sequence: TGTGCCGCCTCCTGGGGGGGTTACGAGCAGTACTTC. Residues: CAASWGGYEQYF.